This T cell receptor beta chain was identified during a study of synovial regulatory T cells in juvenile arthritis (dated by TCRdb to the mid-2010s). With regard to the full study: Of the sequenced patients, over five received methotrexate, one received methotrexate plus infliximab, a few were therapy-naive, and one had no treatment information. The study compared TCRbeta CDR3 repertoires of blood iaTreg cells, other blood Treg cells and synovial fluid Treg cells from matched patient samples. Effector T cell subsets from the study cohort were also sequenced for comparisons, but the Treg dataset by itself includes only blood Treg cells and synovial fluid Treg cells. TCR repertoire comparisons included Treg and Teff subsets from 10 or so JIA patients with active disease.

Note on this clone: The antigen it binds to is not known.

TCR repertoires were obtained from some 11 juvenile idiopathic arthritis patients with active disease who had not reached inactive disease, of whom 3 were polyarticular and 8 were oligoarticular. The TCR-sequenced patients had a median age of 11.6 years (range about 2.1-25) and median disease duration of 7 years (range 0.2-19.1). Samples for TCR repertoire analysis came from two centres in Italy. Peripheral blood mononuclear cells were isolated using a Histopaque-1077 density gradient and were cryopreserved in 90% FCS with 10% DMSO. What the authors observed across the whole study: TCR diversity was lower in blood iaTreg cells than in other blood Treg cells, which is consistent with antigen-driven expansion. Synovial Treg cells shared more CDR3 sequences with iaTreg cells than with other blood Treg cells; Chao-Jaccard similarity confirmed closer relation. iaTreg TCR repertoires were found to be largely private across patients and to partially overlap with synovial Teff and blood CPL repertoires.

CDR1 WSHSY and CDR2 SAAADI are derived from the germline V gene. Counted from cysteine to phenylalanine, this CDR3 has 15 amino acids. The DNA is unrecorded. Receptor amplification or capture employed the immunoSEQ multiplex PCR assay. TCRbeta CDR3 sequencing was performed by Adaptive Biotechnologies. The study's processing was this. Repertoire similarity was assessed with the Chao-modified Jaccard index and with the median clonotype overlap from 200 random subsamples of equal sample size. Similarity analyses were performed using either productive nucleotide sequences or in silico-translated amino acid sequences. Hierarchical clustering with single linkage and t-SNE based on Chao-modified Jaccard distances were used to compare repertoires. Repertoire diversity was quantified with the Renyi index, after sample size normalisation, across a range of alpha values. Here the immuneACCESS table is served through TCRdb, limited to in-frame sequences with V and J called. Missing clones are a known gap in these copies; in checked studies unresolved V genes cover under half, and the rest lacks a known reason. V and J calls and clone size are those listed in that table; D and trimming were worked out from the DNA. The record for this sample contains approximately 9,300 clones. Clones ranked in the top ten supply around 0.72% of the sample.

The sample consisted of Treg cells from blood. The intended sense of this specimen's cell subset or site label: remaining (HLA-DR-negative) circulating blood Treg cells. In this chain, TRBV10-2 is recombined with TRBJ2-4; TCRdb designates TRBD2, a call that cannot be tested without DNA. The source of this sequence is a donor between 2 and 29 years old with juvenile idiopathic arthritis. CDR3 region: CASSDRGGPKNIQYF.